A selection of T cell receptor beta chains follows, all from one sample in a study of T cell responses to AZD1222 COVID-19 vaccine. Generated by immunoSEQ multiplex PCR, the TCRdb table keeps only in-frame clones and is missing some. The sample has about 120,000 clones; 88% are singletons. The source was peripheral blood, collected on day 0 of AZD1222 vaccination. Every receptor here comes from an adult in good health. CDR3s include the opening cysteine and the closing phenylalanine or tryptophan. A D gene is named only where the DNA matches it firmly. The size of a clone is reported for some rows only, either as once, few or many, or as a class for expanded clones.

CASSQSPDRGYGYTF	TGCGCCAGCAGCCAAAGCCCGGACAGGGGCTATGGCTACACCTTC	once	TRBD1	TRBJ1-2	TRBV4-1
CASSLVGDGHGYTF	TGTGCCAGCAGTCTCGTAGGGGACGGCCATGGCTACACCTTC	NA	NA	TRBJ1-2	TRBV3-1/TRBV3-2
CAGAGRAGYNSPLHF	TGTGCCGGAGCGGGCAGGGCAGGTTATAATTCACCCCTCCACTTT	NA	NA	TRBJ1-6	TRBV28
CASSWLAASYEQYF	TGTGCCAGCAGTTGGTTAGCGGCTTCCTACGAGCAGTACTTC	NA	NA	TRBJ2-7	TRBV2
CASSLSTGELFF	TGTGCCAGCAGTTTATCCACCGGGGAGCTGTTTTTT	once	NA	TRBJ2-2	TRBV28
CASSRGGSYEQYF	TGTGCCAGCAGTAGGGGCGGGAGCTACGAGCAGTACTTC	NA	TRBD2	TRBJ2-7	TRBV9
CASSGGEGTEAFF	TGTGCCAGCAGCGGCGGGGAGGGCACTGAAGCTTTCTTT	few	NA	TRBJ1-1	TRBV2
CASSSEEGPEAFF	TGTGCCAGCAGTTCTGAGGAGGGACCCGAAGCTTTCTTT	once	NA	TRBJ1-1	TRBV12-3/TRBV12-4
CASGIGAREQYF	TGTGCCAGCGGAATAGGGGCGAGGGAGCAGTACTTC	NA	NA	TRBJ2-7	TRBV25-1
CASSPRGDTQYF	TGTGCCAGCAGCCCGAGGGGGGATACGCAGTATTTT	NA	NA	TRBJ2-3	TRBV7-6
CASSQDWSGGYTF	TGTGCCAGCAGCCAAGACTGGTCCGGAGGCTACACCTTC	few	NA	TRBJ1-2	TRBV14
CASSETGAGSGNTIYF	TGTGCCAGCAGTGAAACCGGGGCCGGCTCGGGAAACACCATATATTTT	NA	NA	TRBJ1-3	TRBV2
CATAPRDRNYQPQHF	TGTGCCACCGCCCCCCGCGACAGGAACTATCAGCCCCAGCATTTT	NA	NA	TRBJ1-5	TRBV28
CAWSVLGRAGYGYTF	TGTGCCTGGAGTGTACTAGGACGAGCGGGCTATGGCTACACCTTC	once	NA	TRBJ1-2	TRBV30
CTSSQRCRDGTHQPQHF	TGCACCAGCAGCCAACGCTGCCGGGACGGAACTCATCAGCCCCAGCATTTT	NA	NA	TRBJ1-5	TRBV1
CASSPDPLGQYF	TGTGCCAGCAGCCCAGACCCTCTTGGGCAGTACTTC	NA	NA	TRBJ2-7	TRBV7-2
CSVEGFGPSGYTF	TGCAGCGTTGAAGGCTTTGGGCCGAGCGGCTACACCTTC	NA	NA	TRBJ1-2	TRBV29-1
CASSLQPPYEQYF	TGTGCCAGCAGTTTACAACCGCCCTACGAGCAGTACTTC	NA	NA	TRBJ2-7	TRBV28
CASSPANHDLVTQYF	TGTGCCAGCTCACCTGCAAACCATGACCTAGTGACCCAGTACTTC	NA	NA	TRBJ2-5	TRBV18
CASSAGRGGNTEAFF	TGTGCCAGCAGCGCGGGGAGGGGTGGGAACACTGAAGCTTTCTTT	once	NA	TRBJ1-1	TRBV9
CSVDHGQGPETQYF	TGCAGCGTTGACCACGGACAGGGGCCGGAGACCCAGTACTTC	NA	TRBD1	TRBJ2-5	TRBV29-1
CASSRVGGNSGANVLTF	TGTGCCAGCAGCCGCGTAGGGGGGAACTCTGGGGCCAACGTCCTGACTTTC	NA	NA	TRBJ2-6	TRBV7-3
CASSLMTRSTDTQYF	TGTGCCAGCAGTTTAATGACGCGGAGCACAGATACGCAGTATTTT	once	NA	TRBJ2-3	TRBV28
CATSDRLPATQYF	TGTGCCACCAGTGACCGACTCCCCGCTACGCAGTATTTT	once	NA	TRBJ2-3	TRBV24-1
CATSSALPGQGGYGYTF	TGTGCCACCAGCTCTGCTCTCCCGGGACAGGGAGGCTATGGCTACACCTTC	NA	TRBD1	TRBJ1-2	TRBV15
CASSDRGAGNTIYF	TGTGCCAGCAGCGATCGCGGGGCTGGAAACACCATATATTTT	NA	NA	TRBJ1-3	TRBV3-1/TRBV3-2
CASSLDKDSYNEQFF	TGTGCCAGCAGCTTAGATAAGGACAGTTACAATGAGCAGTTCTTC	NA	NA	TRBJ2-1	TRBV11-2
CASSEARSSLSYEQYF	TGTGCCAGCAGTGAAGCGCGGTCTAGCCTCTCCTACGAGCAGTACTTC	once	NA	TRBJ2-7	TRBV6-1
CASSKRSNEKLFF	TGTGCCAGTAGTAAACGGTCAAATGAAAAACTGTTTTTT	NA	NA	TRBJ1-4	TRBV19
CASSGRGNSPLHF	TGTGCCAGCAGTGGACGAGGGAATTCACCCCTCCACTTT	NA	NA	TRBJ1-6	TRBV25-1
CATSRNQGSDGYTF	TGTGCCACCAGCAGAAATCAGGGGTCGGATGGCTACACCTTC	NA	NA	TRBJ1-2	TRBV15
CSASIGGSVGGRAFF	TGCAGTGCTAGTATAGGCGGATCTGTCGGGGGGAGAGCTTTCTTT	NA	NA	TRBJ1-1	TRBV20-1
CAISYQNSGANVLTF	TGTGCCATCAGTTACCAGAACTCTGGGGCCAACGTCCTGACTTTC	NA	NA	TRBJ2-6	TRBV10-3
CASSNQGNEQFF	TGTGCCAGTAGTAACCAGGGGAATGAGCAGTTCTTC	NA	NA	TRBJ2-1	TRBV19
CASSSPTSGRAKETQYF	TGTGCCAGCAGCTCCCCGACTAGCGGGAGGGCCAAGGAGACCCAGTACTTC	few	TRBD2	TRBJ2-5	TRBV7-8
CSVGQGTGNQPQHF	TGCAGCGTTGGGCAGGGTACGGGCAATCAGCCCCAGCATTTT	NA	NA	TRBJ1-5	TRBV29-1
CATSRGDPAGLATTDTQYF	TGTGCCACCAGCAGGGGGGACCCGGCGGGACTAGCGACCACAGATACGCAGTATTTT	NA	TRBD2	TRBJ2-3	TRBV15